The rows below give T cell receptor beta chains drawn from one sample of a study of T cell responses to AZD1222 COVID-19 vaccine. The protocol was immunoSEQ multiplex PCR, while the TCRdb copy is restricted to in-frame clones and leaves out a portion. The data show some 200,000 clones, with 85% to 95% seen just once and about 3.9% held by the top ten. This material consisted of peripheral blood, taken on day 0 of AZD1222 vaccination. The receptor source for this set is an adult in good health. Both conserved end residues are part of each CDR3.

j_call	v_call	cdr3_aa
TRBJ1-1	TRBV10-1	CASSENRIEAFF
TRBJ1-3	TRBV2	CTSSEQGVSGNTIYF
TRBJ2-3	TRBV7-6	CASSRDEATDTQYF
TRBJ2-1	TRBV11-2	CASKLGARQFF
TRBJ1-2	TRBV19	CASSRIDRLANYGYTF
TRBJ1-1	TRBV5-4	CASSFRGAGTEAFF
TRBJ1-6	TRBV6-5	CASRPQATLNSPLHF
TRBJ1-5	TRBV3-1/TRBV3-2	CASSGRSGGAQPQHF
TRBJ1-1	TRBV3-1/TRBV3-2	CASSQDPGGGKAFF
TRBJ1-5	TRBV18	CASSPVEDYGGTEKPQHF
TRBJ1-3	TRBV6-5	CASRHQGTGNTIYF
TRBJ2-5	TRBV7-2	CASSQDLGGETQYF
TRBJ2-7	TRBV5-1	CASSPRGLAGGTQSYEQYF
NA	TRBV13	CASSLWDAEELFF
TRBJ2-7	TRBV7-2	CASSLGGDNYEQYF
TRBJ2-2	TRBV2	CASSDWDSLTGELFF
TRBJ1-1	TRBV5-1	CASSWSPGQPNTEAFF
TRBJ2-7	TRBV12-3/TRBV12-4	CASTQGEVFEQYF
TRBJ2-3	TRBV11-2	CASSSPAAPDTQYF
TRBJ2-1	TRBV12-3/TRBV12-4	CASSLTGYEQFF
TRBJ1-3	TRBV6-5	CASYWGNTIYF
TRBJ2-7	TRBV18	CASSPPPRGDEQYF
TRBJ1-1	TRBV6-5	CASSWDRGQNTEAFF
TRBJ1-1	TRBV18	CASSPNSQFGDTEAFF
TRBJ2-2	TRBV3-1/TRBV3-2	CASSKRDRELFF
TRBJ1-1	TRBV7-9	CASSLPDRGVEAFF
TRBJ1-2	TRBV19	CASSIGNIEAYGYTF
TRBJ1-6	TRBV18	CASSPGERNSPLHF
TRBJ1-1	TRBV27	CASRPRAANTEAFF
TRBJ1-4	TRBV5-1	CASSPGAGTGRLTNEKLFF
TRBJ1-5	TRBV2	CASSVAGTVNQPQHF
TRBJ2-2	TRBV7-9	CASSYELNTGELFF
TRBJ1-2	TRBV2	CASRLRGTGYGYTF
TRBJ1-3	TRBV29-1	CSAQQDRRGNTIYF
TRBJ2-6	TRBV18	CASSRVATQGRYPGANVLTF
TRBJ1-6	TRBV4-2	CASSQPRRWTGDTLMDSPLHF
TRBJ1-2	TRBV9	CASSVEGRPLAYGYTF
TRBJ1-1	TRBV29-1	CSVGSGVNTEAFF
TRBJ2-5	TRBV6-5	CASRFGEETQYF
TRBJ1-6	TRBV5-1	CASSPRTGDNSPLHF
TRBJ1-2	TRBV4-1	CASSQNPQGGYGYTF
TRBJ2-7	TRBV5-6	CASTRRQDFSYEQYF
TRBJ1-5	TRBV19	CASSTYRGRGNQPQHF
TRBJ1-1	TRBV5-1	CASSSYRDTLNTEAFF
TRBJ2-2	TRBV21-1	CASSKGGQWGVGGELFF
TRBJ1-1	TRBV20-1	CSASGTGDTEAFF
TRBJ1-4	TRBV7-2	CASSLNTLGEKLFF
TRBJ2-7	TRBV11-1	CASSTSSGMSSYEQYF
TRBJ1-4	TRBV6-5	CASTMTGDEKLFF
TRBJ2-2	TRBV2	CAVPRTNTGELFF
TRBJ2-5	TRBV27	CASSLSEWGETQYF
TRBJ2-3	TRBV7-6	CASSLRPSGITDTQYF
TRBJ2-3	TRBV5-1	CASSVSTDTQYF
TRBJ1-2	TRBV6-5	CASSHDGTDAFDF
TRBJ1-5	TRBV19	CASSISGGGQGVNQPQHF